This section outlines one T cell receptor (beta chain) sequence together with its context. The junction does not match germline at one end; this may be a read error. The observed sequence ends 3 residues before the CDR3 terminus, with the missing tail filled in from the germline J gene. TCRdb's table, derived via immunoSEQ multiplex PCR, lists solely in-frame clones and lacks some. The listing records 50,000 or so clones. The data were obtained in a study of Tregs in tolerant kidney transplant recipients. The germline gives CDR1 SNHLY, CDR2 FYNNEI. This CDR3 contains 16 residues. The chain uses TRBV2 and TRBJ1-6; no definite D call. The sequence derives from a human donor who received a combined kidney and bone marrow transplant. The sequencing here drew on CD4+ T cells from blood, taken before the transplant. CDR3 residues: CASREELSSYNSPLHF. The CDR3 bases that were read are TGTGCCAGCAGAGAAGAACTTAGCTCCTATAATTCACCC.